Listed below are T cell receptor beta chains from one sample, sequenced in a study of vaccination and CD4 T cells after COVID-19. Their cognate antigens are unknown. TCRdb re-called the PCR reads with MiXCR, one entry per CDR3 protein. Of 9,100 or so distinct CDR3 sequences listed, around a third were seen once; the top ten hold more than 25%. The material sequenced was CD4+ T cells from blood, cultured in vitro. The receptors come from a human donor in good health. CDR3s leave out the opening cysteine and the closing phenylalanine or tryptophan.

v_call cdr3_aa
TRBV10-3 AIAIGTGKTDTQY
TRBV11-1 ASSFQGNTGELF
TRBV6-1 ASSPDFVGGSNYGYT
TRBV19 ASSVFNQPQH
TRBV12-3/TRBV12-4 ASSLARRGQETQY
TRBV7-2 ASSLDRDNSYEQY
TRBV6-5 ASSYSLGTDQPQH
TRBV20-1 SAERNYEQY
TRBV7-9 ASSLTGGNEKLF
TRBV2 ASSVTGGSETQY
TRBV7-7 ASSLLGAGAGLDEQF
TRBV12-3/TRBV12-4 ASSSYRNRGGYT
TRBV7-2 ASSLSDTQY
TRBV19 ASKGVTGTRGTGELF
TRBV29-1 SVGADSANTGELF
TRBV6-1 ASSRTGSTEAF
TRBV7-3 ASSLSGTGGLDTQY
TRBV18 ASSLATEETQY
TRBV30 AWNANTEAF
TRBV10-1 ASSGRASGADTQY
TRBV25-1 ASSLSYTEAF
TRBV27 ASSLDRFGGYT
TRBV2 ASSEASGTSQPQH
TRBV7-2 ASSLVGDRVRNEQF
TRBV6-1 ASTRGSGLSNTEAF
TRBV29-1 SVMKSYEQY
TRBV27 ASSYTLSTEAF
TRBV30 AWSGAGGEAF
TRBV6-5 ASSYTRGPGNQPQH
TRBV28 ASSVRGGYT
TRBV11-2 ASSLDPNSPLH
TRBV20-1 SASDAGQYNEKLF
TRBV29-1 STMGGTGELF
TRBV19 ASSMREKISPGELF
TRBV23-1 ASSSPGGNGYT
TRBV6-1 ASSETGEETQY
TRBV20-1 SASGVGETQY